A selection of T cell receptor beta chains follows, all from one sample in a study of T cells after yellow fever vaccination. TCRdb reprocessed the 5' RACE reads via MiXCR and lists one record per CDR3 protein. The sample carries approximately 160,000 distinct CDR3 sequences, around 9.3% recorded once. Sequences were derived from CD8+ T cells sorted from PBMCs, sampled 45 days after the yellow fever booster vaccination. All receptors derive from a man aged 18 to 29 who received the YFV17D yellow fever vaccine. Each CDR3 is given with its conserved first and last residue. Each record gives: V gene, J gene, clone size, D gene, CDR3 protein, CDR3 DNA. D genes are given only for firm matches. Rows give clone size only sometimes, using once, few, many, or a class for an expanded clone.

TRBV12-5,TRBJ1-1,.,.,CASQRGGTEAFF,TGTGCTAGCCAGCGCGGGGGCACTGAAGCTTTCTTT
TRBV4-1,TRBJ1-2,few,.,CASSRTRYDSYGYTF,TGCGCCAGCAGCCGCACACGCTACGACAGCTATGGCTACACCTTC
TRBV9,TRBJ2-2,.,.,CASSSSGQPTGELFF,TGTGCCAGCAGCTCCAGCGGACAGCCCACCGGGGAGCTGTTTTTT
TRBV19,TRBJ1-2,.,.,CASTSGPYYGYTF,TGTGCCAGTACCAGCGGACCCTACTATGGCTACACCTTC
TRBV4-2,TRBJ2-3,.,TRBD2,CASSPSGGLATDTQYF,TGTGCCAGCAGCCCCAGCGGGGGATTGGCGACAGATACGCAGTATTTT
TRBV19,TRBJ2-1,.,.,CASSSEDVGEQFF,TGTGCCAGTAGTTCAGAGGATGTAGGTGAGCAGTTCTTC
TRBV7-9,TRBJ1-2,few,.,CASSLVRDTDLF,TGTGCCAGCAGCTTAGTGAGGGACACAGACCTATTC
TRBV7-9,TRBJ2-5,few,.,CASSLFLGAIGETQYF,TGTGCCAGCAGCTTATTCCTGGGGGCTATTGGAGAGACCCAGTACTTC
TRBV6-5,TRBJ2-1,many,TRBD2,CASSFGTNNEQFF,TGTGCCAGCAGTTTCGGGACTAACAATGAGCAGTTCTTC
TRBV10-3,TRBJ2-3,.,TRBD2,CAISEPSSGVSTDTQYF,TGTGCCATCAGTGAGCCTTCTAGCGGGGTGAGCACAGATACGCAGTATTTT